The 29 T cell receptor beta chains listed next were all sequenced from one sample in a study of CD8 T cells in Susac syndrome. With random hexamers, reverse transcription was performed on 0.5 to 1 ug of RNA. TCRdb analysed the immunoSEQ multiplex PCR reads with MiXCR anew, one entry per CDR3 protein. This table holds approximately 130,000 distinct CDR3 sequences, about 93% found once. Input material: CD4+ T cells from PBMCs. These receptors came from a human donor in good health.

The chain carries TRBV7-2 and TRBJ2-3; TRBD2 might be the D (6 bases). Germline CDR1 is SGHTA and CDR2 is FQGNSA. Trimming took off 5 bases at V and 3 bases at J, with 15 bases between the two ends. The length of the CDR3 is 15 residues. In DNA, the CDR3 is TGTGCCAGCAGCCCCCAGCGCGGGATTACAGATACGCAGTATTTT. Translated, it gives CASSPQRGITDTQYF.

This chain connects TRBV9 to TRBJ1-3, with D hard to call. The CDR3 covers 17 residues. The V end was cut by 4 bases, the J end by 0 bases, with 17 bases between. The germline V gene has CDR1 SGDLS and CDR2 YYNGEE. CDR3 amino acids: CASSLIDGGFSGNTIYF. CDR3 bases: TGTGCCAGCAGCCTCATAGATGGAGGATTCTCTGGAAACACCATATATTTT. Combining the CDR3 with reference TRBV9 and TRBJ1-3 gives the whole variable domain DSGVTQTPKHLITATGQRVTLRCSPRSGDLSVYWYQQSLDQGLQFLIQYYNGEERAKGNILERFSAQQFPDLHSELNLSSLELGDSALYFCASSLIDGGFSGNTIYFGEGSWLTVV.

The chain employs TRBV9 and TRBJ1-2, with 8 bases fitting TRBD1. Germline V gives CDR1 SGDLS, CDR2 YYNGEE. The trim removed 6 bases at V and 3 bases at J, leaving 10 bases unmatched. The CDR3 length is 15 residues. For the CDR3, the DNA is TGTGCCAGCAACTACGGACAGGGATCTTACTATGGCTACACCTTC. It translates to CASNYGQGSYYGYTF.

J is TRBJ2-7 and V is TRBV2, with 7 positions matching TRBD1. The CDR3 contains 15 residues. After removal of 4 bases from V and 0 bases from J, the junction contained 6 bases not matched to a gene. Per the germline V gene, CDR1 is SNHLY and CDR2 is FYNNEI. The CDR3 sequence is CASSVTTGISYEQYF. The CDR3 DNA reads TGTGCCAGCAGTGTGACGACAGGGATCTCCTACGAGCAGTACTTC.

The genes are TRBV19 and TRBJ2-3, with unresolved D. Trimming removed 4 bases from V and 0 bases from J, with 8 bases in between. Germline V gene data show CDR1 as LNHDA and CDR2 as SQIVND (reference sequence). There are 14 residues in the CDR3. The CDR3 spells CASSTQRSTDTQYF. In DNA, the CDR3 is TGTGCCAGTAGTACTCAGCGTAGCACAGATACGCAGTATTTT.

V gene TRBV3-1 combines with J gene TRBJ2-3; 14 nucleotides agree with TRBD2. Trimming cost V 4 bases and J 3 bases; bases outside gene matches: 6. The CDR3 is 17 amino acids. Germline loops: CDR1 LGHDT, CDR2 YNNKEL (reference sequence). CDR3 nucleotide sequence: TGTGCCAGCAGCCGGGGGACTAGCGGGAGAGGGACAGATACGCAGTATTTT. Translation: CASSRGTSGRGTDTQYF.

The chain is built from TRBV6-5 and TRBJ1-6; the D gene is possibly TRBD1 (6 bases). This CDR3 is 15 amino acids long. From germline, CDR1 is MNHEY and CDR2 SVGAGI. Trimming removed 2 bases at V and 8 bases at J, with 13 bases between. CDR3 residues: CASSYDRRGDSPLHF. In DNA form, the CDR3 reads TGTGCCAGCAGTTACGACAGGCGGGGAGATTCACCCCTCCACTTT.

The chain couples TRBV30 to TRBJ2-3; the D is unclear. Trimming stripped 4 bases from V and 4 bases from J, with 21 bases between. Germline CDR1 reads GTSNPN; CDR2 reads SVGIG (reference sequence). The CDR3 covers 16 residues. CDR3 loop: CAWNPSLPRNADTQYF. Here the CDR3 DNA reads TGTGCCTGGAATCCCAGTCTGCCCCGGAATGCAGATACGCAGTATTTT.

This CDR3 is CSARSGGPYEQYF. CDR3 bases: TGCAGTGCTAGGAGCGGGGGACCCTACGAGCAGTACTTC. The chain joins TRBV20-1 to TRBJ2-7, with 8 nucleotides matching TRBD2. The V and J ends lost 3 bases and 2 bases, in that order; junction bases with no gene match: 3. The germline V gene encodes CDR1 DFQATT and CDR2 SNEGSKA (reference sequence). The CDR3 consists of 13 residues.

CDR3 coding DNA: TGTGCCTGGAGTGTCCCCCAGTACCCCTACAATGAGCAGTTCTTC. Amino acid sequence: CAWSVPQYPYNEQFF. The rearrangement uses TRBV30 and TRBJ2-1; no clear D gene. From germline, CDR1 is GTSNPN and CDR2 SVGIG (reference sequence). The CDR3 consists of 15 residues. The V end lost 0 bases, the J end lost 2 bases, and 11 bases lay between the germline ends.

CDR3 bases: TGTGCCAGCAGCCTAGGTGGAAGGGGAGACGGAGAGACCCAGTACTTC. Translating gives CASSLGGRGDGETQYF. The V gene is TRBV7-9, the J gene TRBJ2-5; D possibly matches TRBD1 or TRBD2 (5 bases each). Trimming shortened V by 5 bases and J by 4 bases, and 20 bases separated the two germline ends. The CDR3 is made up of 16 amino acids. CDR1 SEHNR and CDR2 FQNEAQ come from the germline V gene (reference sequence).

The chain has TRBV6-5 and TRBJ2-5, with D possibly matching TRBD2 (6 bases). V was cut by 2 bases and J by 1 base, with 14 bases left in between. This CDR3 comprises 16 residues. Germline CDR1 is MNHEY and CDR2 is SVGAGI. The CDR3 loop reads CASSYGIAALQETQYF. CDR3 sequence (DNA): TGTGCCAGCAGTTACGGGATAGCGGCTCTCCAAGAGACCCAGTACTTC.

The rearrangement uses TRBV20-1 and TRBJ2-1; 10 bases match TRBD2. Germline CDR1 is DFQATT and CDR2 is SNEGSKA (reference sequence). V shed 8 bases and J 8 bases; nucleotides not matched to a gene: 12. This CDR3 has 14 residues. The CDR3 spells CSRGASGSGDEQFF. CDR3 sequence (DNA): TGCAGTAGAGGGGCTAGCGGGAGTGGGGATGAGCAGTTCTTC.

This clonotype was seen a single time. The chain uses TRBV11-1 and TRBJ2-5; 14 bases match TRBD2. V lost 4 bases, J lost 5 bases, and 18 bases stayed unmatched. Germline V CDR1 and CDR2: SGHAT, FQDESV (reference sequence). This CDR3 is 20 amino acids long. CDR3 region: CASSSLGRRTSGRKWETQYF. In nucleotides, the CDR3 is TGTGCCAGCAGCTCCCTCGGCCGGAGGACTAGCGGGAGGAAATGGGAGACCCAGTACTTC.

The CDR3 loop is CASHQSENTEAFF. As DNA, the CDR3 is TGTGCCAGTCACCAGTCGGAGAACACTGAAGCTTTCTTT. The V and J genes are TRBV18 and TRBJ1-1; D gene unclear. This CDR3 is built from 13 residues. V was cut by 9 bases and J by 1 base, with 12 bases left in between. Per the germline V gene, CDR1 is KGHSH and CDR2 is LQKENI.

The genes are TRBV30 and TRBJ1-2; 12 nucleotides align to TRBD1. The CDR3 has 13 amino acids. The V and J ends lost 8 bases and 5 bases, in that order; junction bases with no gene match: 6. Germline assignment: CDR1 GTSNPN and CDR2 SVGIG (reference sequence). The CDR3 coding sequence is TGTGCCGGGACAGGGGGCGCCCGGTATGGCTACACCTTC. Protein: CAGTGGARYGYTF.

The rearrangement joins TRBV18 to TRBJ2-5; D is uncertain. Germline CDR1 reads KGHSH; CDR2 reads LQKENI. V lost 0 bases and J 0 bases, leaving 8 bases between the germline ends. The CDR3 has 15 amino acids. Here the CDR3 DNA reads TGTGCCAGCTCACCACCAGAGAGCCACCAAGAGACCCAGTACTTC. It specifies CASSPPESHQETQYF.

V is TRBV5-1 and J is TRBJ2-5; 9 nucleotides line up with TRBD2. Germline V lookup: CDR1 SGHRS, CDR2 YFSETQ. The length of the CDR3 is 14 residues. Germline trimming cut 2 bases from V and 5 bases from J; bases unmatched to any gene: 4. Written as DNA, the CDR3 is TGCGCCAGCAGCTTAGCGGGAGGAGTGGAGACCCAGTACTTC. Translating gives CASSLAGGVETQYF.

V and J are TRBV3-1 and TRBJ1-1, with a weak D call TRBD1 (5 bases). The CDR3 has 14 amino acids. Deletions cut 2 bases from V and 5 bases from J, with 12 bases between. The germline gives CDR1 LGHDT, CDR2 YNNKEL (reference sequence). The CDR3 loop is CASSQSAGGTEAFF. DNA of the CDR3: TGTGCCAGCAGCCAATCAGCCGGGGGGACTGAAGCTTTCTTT.

The chain employs TRBV20-1 and TRBJ2-2; no definite D call. The V gene lost 0 bases and the J gene lost 4 bases, with 9 bases spanning the gap. Germline V gene lookup returns CDR1 DFQATT and CDR2 SNEGSKA (reference sequence). The CDR3 is made up of 14 amino acids. The CDR3 DNA reads as TGCAGTGCTAGAGATGACCTGAGCACCGGGGAGCTGTTTTTT. This sequence encodes CSARDDLSTGELFF.

This chain connects TRBV6-2 or TRBV6-3 to TRBJ2-1; D unresolved. Deletions cut 6 bases from V and 4 bases from J, with 7 bases between. The length of the CDR3 is 12 residues. Germline loops: CDR1 MNHEY, CDR2 SVGEGT. Here the CDR3 reads CASSPLYNEQFF. The CDR3 DNA follows: TGTGCCAGCAGCCCCCTTTACAATGAGCAGTTCTTC.

This clonotype appeared once. This chain links TRBV7-3 with TRBJ2-2; no reliable D call. This CDR3 is 14 amino acids long. V gave up 5 bases and J gave up 7 bases, with 14 bases separating them. Germline V gene data show CDR1 as SGHTA and CDR2 as FQGTGA. Here the CDR3 DNA reads TGTGCCAGCAGCCTGAACGTAGCAGGCGGGGAGCTGTTTTTT. Amino acid sequence: CASSLNVAGGELFF.

This chain connects TRBV3-1 to TRBJ2-5, with D hard to call. Germline loops: CDR1 LGHDT, CDR2 YNNKEL (reference sequence). Trimming cost V 3 bases and J 3 bases, with 14 bases left between them. The CDR3 has 15 amino acids. CDR3 region: CASSHSPRWEETQYF. CDR3 coding DNA: TGTGCCAGCAGCCACAGCCCGCGTTGGGAAGAGACCCAGTACTTC.

In DNA form, the CDR3 reads TGTGCCAGCAGCCCCCAGAATAATTCACCCCTCCACTTT. Protein sequence: CASSPQNNSPLHF. The chain combines TRBV7-2 with TRBJ1-6; D not certain. The CDR3 loop spans 13 amino acids. V was clipped by 5 bases and J by 5 bases, with 7 bases between them. Germline lookup yields CDR1 SGHTA and CDR2 FQGNSA.

For this clonotype: One junction end does not reproduce the germline sequence, and a read error may be involved. The chain recombines TRBV6-2 or TRBV6-3 with TRBJ2-6; a possible D gene is TRBD2 (6 bases). The CDR3 contains 11 residues. Germline V gene sequence: CDR1 MNHEY, CDR2 SVGEGT. CDR3 nucleotide sequence: TGTGCCAGCAGTGCGACCGGGGGACTGGATTTC. Protein product: CASSATGGLDF.

The CDR3 here is CASSPTGRHTNEKLFF. CDR3 bases: TGTGCCAGCTCACCGACAGGGCGACACACTAATGAAAAACTGTTTTTT. The chain is built from TRBV18 and TRBJ1-4; 7 bases fit TRBD1. Germline-derived CDR1 and CDR2 are KGHSH and LQKENI. CDR3 length: 16 residues. Trimming at V came to 3 bases and at J to 2 bases, leaving 6 bases not matched to a gene.

This rearrangement joins TRBV7-2 to TRBJ1-1; no definite D call. Germline values: CDR1 SGHTA, CDR2 FQGNSA. This CDR3 region has 13 residues. Trimming took off 5 bases at V and 0 bases at J, with 7 bases between the two ends. The CDR3 region is CASSPAVNTEAFF. CDR3 in DNA: TGTGCCAGCAGCCCAGCCGTGAACACTGAAGCTTTCTTT.

The chain uses TRBV2 and TRBJ2-7, with 7 bases fitting TRBD1. CDR3 length: 13 residues. V was pared by 6 bases and J by 2 bases, with 4 bases of the junction left unmatched. Germline lookup yields CDR1 SNHLY and CDR2 FYNNEI. CDR3 in amino acids: CASSETGAYEQYF. The CDR3 nucleotides read TGTGCCAGCAGCGAAACAGGGGCCTACGAGCAGTACTTC.

This chain connects TRBV13 to TRBJ1-5; unclear D gene. V was shortened by 5 bases and J by 2 bases, with 7 bases between the two germline ends. CDR3 length: 13 amino acids. Germline assignment: CDR1 PRHDT and CDR2 FYEKMQ (reference sequence). CDR3 DNA sequence: TGTGCCAGCAGCAAAGAGGGCAATCAGCCCCAGCATTTT. It translates to CASSKEGNQPQHF.